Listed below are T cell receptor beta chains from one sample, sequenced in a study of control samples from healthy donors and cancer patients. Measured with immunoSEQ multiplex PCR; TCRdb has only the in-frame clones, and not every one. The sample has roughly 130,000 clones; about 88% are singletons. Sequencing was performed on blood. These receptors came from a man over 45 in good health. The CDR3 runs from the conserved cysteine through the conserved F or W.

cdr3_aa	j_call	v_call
CASGDLQGNYGYTF	TRBJ1-2	TRBV2
CATSLKGGPAKNIQYF	TRBJ2-4	TRBV24-1
CASRVPLDAAEQFF	TRBJ2-1	TRBV2
CASSIGVRAEQYF	TRBJ2-7	TRBV19
CASSLAGTPNQPQHF	TRBJ1-5	TRBV5-1
CASSERGISNQPQHF	TRBJ1-5	TRBV2
CSASPGRLMNTEAFF	TRBJ1-1	TRBV20-1
CASSQEGLSFYGYTF	TRBJ1-2	TRBV4-1
CATSDFLGNDGYTF	TRBJ1-2	TRBV24-1
CASTAGQGAKQPQHF	TRBJ1-5	TRBV28
CASSQGWDSPLHF	TRBJ1-6	TRBV11-2
CAAGLAGAGEQYF	TRBJ2-7	TRBV13
CASTLQGSSDTQYF	TRBJ2-3	TRBV2
CASSVWTGGFGDTQYF	TRBJ2-3	TRBV9
CATSGSGIQPQHF	TRBJ1-5	TRBV24-1
CASRRTSGGATGELFF	TRBJ2-2	TRBV19
CASSFAKNSEQFF	TRBJ2-1	TRBV7-7
CASSRAGTGPKRFSLHF	TRBJ1-6	TRBV7-9
CASSATGPGANVLTF	TRBJ2-6	TRBV28
CASSLIPSLETQYF	TRBJ2-5	TRBV7-3
CASSYNLGRLVYNEQFF	TRBJ2-1	TRBV13
CASSPELADGYTF	TRBJ1-2	TRBV19
CASQGSGSYNSPLHF	TRBJ1-6	TRBV28
CASSDRTSGEYEQYF	TRBJ2-7	TRBV6-4
CASSLQGSGELFF	TRBJ2-2	TRBV7-7
CASSLQPKQGRVSGELFF	TRBJ2-2	TRBV7-3
CASSLGFTGVGAFF	TRBJ1-1	TRBV5-6
CASSHATGGNSPLHF	TRBJ1-6	TRBV4-1
CSVEDLGYGGATDTQYF	TRBJ2-3	TRBV29-1
CASSPWSGEDYEQYF	TRBJ2-7	TRBV11-2
CATEDRGGLRDNEQFF	TRBJ2-1	TRBV6-6
CASRPTPVPYNEQFF	TRBJ2-1	TRBV6-5
CASRGAHEAFF	TRBJ1-1	TRBV28
CAWSVRGGQPQHF	TRBJ1-5	TRBV30
CASSIKDGAYEQYF	TRBJ2-7	TRBV19
CASKRSPYEQYF	TRBJ2-7	TRBV28
CASSLFSKTLGRSNQPQHF	TRBJ1-5	TRBV27
CASSPYGLESYNEQFF	TRBJ2-1	TRBV18
CASNRAGSMNEQYF	TRBJ2-7	TRBV6-5
CATSDSYGYTF	TRBJ1-2	TRBV24-1
CASSLGVGGFYGYTF	TRBJ1-2	TRBV5-1
CASSYSTSGSTDTQYF	TRBJ2-3	TRBV6-5
CAWSGGVSSGNTIYF	TRBJ1-3	TRBV30